This T cell receptor (beta chain) was sequenced in a study of T-cell reconstitution after alpha-beta-depleted transplantation in children (dated by TCRdb to 2016 to 2018). Notes on the research overall: Using TCR repertoire profiling, the study followed T-cell immune reconstitution in a quantitative way in children after TCRalphabeta/CD19-depleted allogeneic hematopoietic cell transplantation. Broad study findings and their caveats: Over the following months the frequencies of hyperexpanded clones went down, and after one year T-cell counts and TCRbeta diversity were mostly credited to newly produced T cells. The apparently early recovery of alphabetaT-cell counts about two months after transplant reportedly depended on only several hundred rapidly expanded clones that came from non-depleted graft cells. In some patients, the high TCRbeta diversity seen at day 60 was put down to recipient T cells and intrathymic progenitors that had survived conditioning.

The CDR3, from cysteine to phenylalanine, totals 15 residues. Only the CDR3 DNA stays, 45 bases, in frame from base 1. V and J are truncated by 6 bases and 0 bases respectively, leaving an intervening sequence of 17 bases. Via the germline V gene (reference sequence), CDR1 is DFQATT and CDR2 SNEGSKA. Concerning this clonotype itself: Its antigen is still unknown. Base qualities are not at hand, and no much larger clone is one base apart.

What this sample's treatment or condition label stands for: allogeneic hematopoietic cell transplantation with graft depleted of TCRalphabeta T cells and CD19 B cells. Transplant recipients were children who received TCRalphabeta/CD19-depleted allogeneic hematopoietic cell grafts. The library was obtained by PCR. The sample was run on an Illumina HiSeq 2500. Molecular barcoding was employed in the preparation of TCR libraries, with unique molecular identifiers being used to normalize TCRbeta repertoire quantification. TCRdb's own reprocessing of the public reads used fastp at Q25 and MiXCR and kept productive beta chains. All rows with the same CDR3 protein become a single entry with the most common DNA and genes. This sample has 900,000 or so distinct CDR3 sequences in its table, and 16% of those were observed once. The top ten hold approximately 4.5% of the sample.

The chain couples TRBV20-1 to TRBJ1-1; TRBD1 is a possible D gene, resting on 6 matching bases. Sequencing used PBMCs, mostly from graft donor cells, obtained 360 days after TCRalphabeta/CD19-depleted stem cell transplant. This sequence originates from a male patient aged 10 to 17 who had a stem cell transplant for acute lymphoblastic leukemia, so the T cells may come from the graft donor. The CDR3 region reads CSAPIWTALNTEAFF. The DNA sequence is as follows: TGCAGTGCCCCTATCTGGACAGCTTTGAACACTGAAGCTTTCTTT.